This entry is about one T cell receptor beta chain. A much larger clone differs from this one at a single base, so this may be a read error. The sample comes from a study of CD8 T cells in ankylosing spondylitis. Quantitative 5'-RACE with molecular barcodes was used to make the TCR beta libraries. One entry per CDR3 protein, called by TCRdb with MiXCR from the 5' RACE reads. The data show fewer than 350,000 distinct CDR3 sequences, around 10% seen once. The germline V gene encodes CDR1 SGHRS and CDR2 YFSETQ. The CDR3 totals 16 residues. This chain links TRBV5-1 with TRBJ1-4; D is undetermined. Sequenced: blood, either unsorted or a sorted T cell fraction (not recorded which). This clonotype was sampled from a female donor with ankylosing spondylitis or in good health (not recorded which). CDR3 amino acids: CASSLVPGATNENLFF. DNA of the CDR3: TGCGCCAGCAGCTTGGTGCCGGGAGCAACTAATGAAAATCTGTTTTTT.